Listed here are 22 T cell receptor beta chains from one sample, sequenced in a study of blood T cell repertoires in COVID-19. Profiling relied on immunoSEQ multiplex PCR, and the TCRdb table lists in-frame clones only, not all of them. Of about 70,000 clones in the sample, about 88% were seen once. The sequencing sample was made of peripheral blood. All receptors derive from a man over 45 with active COVID-19.

The chain joins TRBV3-1 (or the pseudogene TRBV3-2) to TRBJ2-7; D possibly corresponds to TRBD1 (6 bases). CDR1 is LGHDT, CDR2 YNNKEL, per germline (reference sequence). The CDR3 extends over 16 amino acids. The V end was cut by 3 bases, the J end by 0 bases, with 15 bases between. CDR3 loop: CASSHGPTGHSYEQYF. The CDR3, as DNA: TGTGCCAGCAGCCACGGCCCAACAGGGCACTCCTACGAGCAGTACTTC.

The V call is TRBV7-2, the J call TRBJ2-5; the match to TRBD2 covers 8 bases. The CDR3 runs to 15 residues. Per germline, CDR1 SGHTA and CDR2 FQGNSA. V shed 3 bases and J 5 bases; nucleotides not matched to a gene: 8. CDR3 residues: CASSLFPGGRETQYF. The CDR3 DNA reads as TGTGCCAGCAGCTTGTTCCCGGGGGGGCGGGAGACCCAGTACTTC.

The gene calls are TRBV7-9 and TRBJ1-4; D gene ambiguous. V lost 4 bases to trimming and J lost 5 bases, with 23 bases between them. This CDR3 is 18 amino acids long. Germline V CDR1 and CDR2: SEHNR, FQNEAQ (reference sequence). The CDR3 DNA follows: TGTGCCAGCAGCTCTAGCTGGGCAGGTATTGAAGGCAATGAAAAACTGTTTTTT. It translates to CASSSSWAGIEGNEKLFF. Based on the CDR3 plus reference TRBV7-9 and TRBJ1-4, the full variable domain is DTGVSQNPRHKITKRGQNVTFRCDPISEHNRLYWYRQTLGQGPEFLTYFQNEAQLEKSRLLSDRFSAERPKGSFSTLEIQRTEQGDSAMYLCASSSSWAGIEGNEKLFFGSGTQLSVL.

CDR3 DNA sequence: TGTGCCAGTAGTATAGCCTGGGACAGTAGCTATGGCTACACCTTC. Translating gives CASSIAWDSSYGYTF. The J gene is TRBJ1-2, the V gene TRBV19, with TRBD1 identical over 7 bases. This CDR3 comprises 15 residues. The V gene's germline CDR1 is LNHDA and CDR2 SQIVND (reference sequence). J lost 4 bases, V lost 1 base, and 6 bases had no gene match.

This rearrangement joins TRBV29-1 to TRBJ1-2, with D possibly matching TRBD1 (5 bases). The CDR3 has 13 amino acids. V was trimmed by 7 bases and J by 3 bases, leaving 15 bases between them. CDR1 is SQVTM, CDR2 ANQGSEA, per germline. CDR3 sequence (DNA): TGCAGCGCTAGGAGGGGTGGGGACTATGGCTACACCTTC. It is translated as CSARRGGDYGYTF.

The rearrangement joins TRBV25-1 to TRBJ1-6; D perhaps matches TRBD1 (6 bases). The germline CDR1 and CDR2 sequences are MGHDK and SYGVNS. This CDR3 is built from 15 residues. The germline V and J ends were trimmed by 2 bases and 5 bases, with 10 bases remaining between them. CDR3: CASSEIGGNNSPLHF. The CDR3 region has the DNA TGTGCCAGCAGTGAAATAGGGGGAAATAATTCACCCCTCCACTTT.

The J gene is TRBJ2-5, the V gene TRBV6-2 or TRBV6-3; 10 positions match TRBD2. The length of the CDR3 is 15 residues. The germline V gene has CDR1 MNHEY and CDR2 SVGEGT. Trimming at V came to 5 bases and at J to 4 bases, leaving 7 bases not matched to a gene. In DNA form, the CDR3 reads TGTGCCAGCAGTCCCCCGAGCGGGGGGGCAGAGACCCAGTACTTC. It is translated as CASSPPSGGAETQYF.

The V gene is TRBV27, the J gene TRBJ1-6; D may be TRBD1 (6 bases). V was clipped by 4 bases and J by 10 bases, with 11 bases between them. The CDR3 extends over 13 amino acids. The germline CDR1 and CDR2 sequences are MNHEY and SMNVEV (reference sequence). CDR3 residues: CASSYRDRSPLHF. The DNA for the CDR3 is TGTGCCAGCAGTTACAGGGACCGGTCACCCCTCCACTTT.

J is TRBJ2-1 and V is TRBV6-2 or TRBV6-3, with no clear D. Germline-derived CDR1 and CDR2 are MNHEY and SVGEGT. The CDR3 has 11 residues. V lost 5 bases, J lost 4 bases, and 3 bases lay in between. The chain's CDR3 is CASSPYNEQFF. The CDR3 DNA reads as TGTGCCAGCAGTCCATACAATGAGCAGTTCTTC.

CDR3 bases: TGTGCCAGCAGCTTGTTGGGGGGGGGAGTAGATGGAAAACTGTTTTTT. Translating gives CASSLLGGGVDGKLFF. The chain employs TRBV7-2 and TRBJ1-4, with a possible D match to TRBD1 (5 bases). There are 16 residues in the CDR3. CDR1 is SGHTA and CDR2 is FQGNSA in the germline V gene. Trimming stripped 3 bases from V and 10 bases from J, with 21 bases between.

This clone was counted only a few times. The chain recombines TRBV27 with TRBJ2-7; perhaps TRBD1 as D (5 bases). Between the trimmed V and J ends, which lost 5 bases and 9 bases, there was a span of 11 bases. Germline assignment: CDR1 MNHEY and CDR2 SMNVEV (reference sequence). The CDR3 totals 11 residues. This CDR3 reads CASSLGHRQYF. CDR3 DNA: TGTGCCAGCAGTCTAGGACATCGGCAGTACTTC.

This sequence joins TRBV19 and TRBJ1-5; D gene uncertain. V lost 2 bases and J 2 bases, leaving 10 bases between the germline ends. Germline CDR1 LNHDA, CDR2 SQIVND (reference sequence). The CDR3 contains 15 residues. The CDR3 spells CASSIRRKGNQPQHF. Here the CDR3 DNA reads TGTGCCAGTAGTATAAGGCGGAAGGGCAATCAGCCCCAGCATTTT. Drawing the rest from reference TRBV19 and TRBJ1-5, the complete variable domain is DGGITQSPKYLFRKEGQNVTLSCEQNLNHDAMYWYRQDPGQGLRLIYYSQIVNDFQKGDIAEGYSVSREKKESFPLTVTSAQKNPTAFYLCASSIRRKGNQPQHFGDGTRLSIL.

J is TRBJ2-3 and V is TRBV4-1; perhaps TRBD2 as D (5 bases). The length of the CDR3 is 18 residues. CDR1 is MGHRA, CDR2 YSYEKL, per germline. Trimming shortened V by 0 bases and J by 1 base, and 17 bases separated the two germline ends. This chain's CDR3 is CASSQDGVRNRGTDTQYF. Here the CDR3 DNA reads TGCGCCAGCAGCCAAGACGGGGTCCGAAATCGGGGCACAGATACGCAGTATTTT.

J is TRBJ1-1 and V is TRBV11-2; 8 nucleotides align to TRBD1. The CDR3 totals 15 residues. Germline values: CDR1 SGHAT, CDR2 FQNNGV. Germline trimming cut 5 bases from V and 12 bases from J; bases unmatched to any gene: 17. The CDR3 region has the DNA TGTGCCAGCAGCCCCATCCAGGGGGCTGCTGTTGGGACTTTCTTT. As protein: CASSPIQGAAVGTFF.

This clone was seen only once. The rearrangement uses TRBV5-5 and TRBJ2-3, with a possible D match to TRBD2 (5 bases). Germline V gene sequence: CDR1 SGHKS, CDR2 YYEKEE (reference sequence). V lost 2 bases and J lost 1, with 5 bases in between. The CDR3 spans 13 residues. In DNA form, the CDR3 reads TGTGCCAGCAGCTTCGGGGGCACAGATACGCAGTATTTT. Translated, it gives CASSFGGTDTQYF.

The chain carries TRBV7-9 and TRBJ2-7, with D possibly being TRBD2 (6 bases). The CDR3 is made up of 13 amino acids. The germline V and J ends were trimmed by 8 bases and 0 bases, with 11 bases remaining between them. Per germline, CDR1 SEHNR and CDR2 FQNEAQ (reference sequence). The CDR3 DNA sequence: TGTGCCAGCCGACTAGGGAGCTCCTACGAGCAGTACTTC. Its protein product is CASRLGSSYEQYF.

V and J are TRBV5-1 and TRBJ2-2; D is unresolved. Trimming left V 1 base short and J 5 bases short, with 9 bases between. The CDR3 sequence is 14 residues long. The V gene's germline CDR1 is SGHRS and CDR2 YFSETQ. The CDR3 nucleotides are TGCGCCAGCAGCTTGCTGGCCTCGACCGGGGAGCTGTTTTTT. Protein product: CASSLLASTGELFF.

The CDR3 loop reads CASRSRGKDYGYTF. In DNA, the CDR3 is TGTGCCAGCAGGTCTCGGGGGAAAGATTATGGCTACACCTTC. The V and J genes are TRBV6-6 and TRBJ1-2; possibly TRBD1 for D (5 bases). V was trimmed by 6 bases and J by 5 bases, leaving 16 bases between them. The CDR3 sequence is 14 residues long. Per the germline V gene, CDR1 is MNHNY and CDR2 is SVGAGI (reference sequence).

This chain uses TRBV19 with TRBJ1-3; no firm D call. V lost 0 bases and J 2 bases, leaving 20 bases between the germline ends. The germline V gene encodes CDR1 LNHDA and CDR2 SQIVND (reference sequence). CDR3 length equals 19 residues. The CDR3, as DNA: TGTGCCAGTAGTATAGACCTTTCTGAGGCCCGAAGCGCTGGAAACACCATATATTTT. Translated, it gives CASSIDLSEARSAGNTIYF.

V gene TRBV4-3 combines with J gene TRBJ2-2, with 8 bases matching TRBD2. The germline CDR1 and CDR2 sequences are LGHNA and YSLEER. CDR3 size: 16 residues. The ends lost 1 base at V and 5 bases at J; junction bases unmatched: 6. This chain's CDR3 is CASSQGGREGTGELFF. Written as DNA, the CDR3 is TGCGCCAGCAGCCAAGGTGGACGGGAGGGGACCGGGGAGCTGTTTTTT.

CDR3: CASSLGSGASTDTQYF. Here the CDR3 DNA reads TGTGCCAGCAGCTTGGGGTCAGGGGCTAGCACAGATACGCAGTATTTT. The chain employs TRBV5-6 and TRBJ2-3; perhaps TRBD1 as D (6 bases). Germline values: CDR1 SGHDT, CDR2 YYEEEE. V dropped 0 bases and J dropped 0 bases, with 11 bases sitting between them. This CDR3 spans 16 amino acids.

The V gene is TRBV3-1 (or the pseudogene TRBV3-2), the J gene TRBJ2-5; a weak D match, TRBD1 (6 bases). CDR1 is LGHDT, CDR2 YNNKEL, per germline (reference sequence). The CDR3 covers 15 residues. Trimming pared 1 base from V and 5 bases from J, leaving 14 bases between. CDR3: CASSQGATGMETQYF. The CDR3 DNA reads TGTGCCAGCAGCCAAGGGGCAACAGGGATGGAGACCCAGTACTTC.